What follows are 6 T cell receptor beta chains derived from one specimen sequenced in a study of PD-L1 blockade in urothelial cancer. Generated by immunoSEQ multiplex PCR, the TCRdb table keeps only in-frame clones and is missing some. The repertoire holds about 95,000 clones, with roughly 91% as singletons. Specified time point: pretreatment peripheral blood. Sequenced here: PBMCs, sampled around atezolizumab (anti-PD-L1) treatment. These receptors were collected from a man aged 55 to 70 with urothelial cancer.

Only a few counts were recorded for this clone. The J gene is TRBJ2-1, the V gene TRBV4-1, with 8 nucleotides matching TRBD2. The trim removed 6 bases at V and 2 bases at J, leaving 3 bases unmatched. Germline V gene data show CDR1 as MGHRA and CDR2 as YSYEKL. This CDR3 has 14 residues. In DNA form, the CDR3 reads TGCGCCAGCAGGGCTAGCGGGCCCTACAATGAGCAGTTCTTC. It encodes CASRASGPYNEQFF.

The V call is TRBV28, the J call TRBJ1-3; possibly TRBD1 for D (5 bases). V lost 2 bases and J 1 base, leaving 12 bases between the germline ends. CDR3 length: 16 amino acids. CDR1 and CDR2 (germline): MDHEN, SYDVKM. The CDR3 is CASSLGGRNSGNTIYF. The CDR3 DNA sequence: TGTGCCAGCAGTTTAGGGGGGAGGAATTCTGGAAACACCATATATTTT.

The rearrangement uses TRBV28 and TRBJ2-1; possible D gene TRBD2, 6 bases. The CDR3 runs 16 residues. Trimming took 5 bases from V and 13 from J, leaving 27 bases between them. Looked up from germline, CDR1 is MDHEN and CDR2 is SYDVKM. In nucleotides, the CDR3 is TGTGCCAGCAGTCCCGTAGGGAGCGGTCGACTAGGTCGTCAGTTCTTC. Its translation: CASSPVGSGRLGRQFF.

V is TRBV6-5 and J is TRBJ2-7, with D perhaps TRBD1 (6 bases). V was clipped by 2 bases and J by 0 bases, with 11 bases between them. The germline V gene has CDR1 MNHEY and CDR2 SVGAGI. This CDR3 has 15 amino acids. As DNA, the CDR3 is TGTGCCAGCAGTTACAACCAGGGGAGCTCCTACGAGCAGTACTTC. Translation: CASSYNQGSSYEQYF.

This chain joins TRBV9 and TRBJ1-6, with 8 bases matching TRBD1. This CDR3 contains 18 residues. V lost 3 bases and J lost 0; bases outside the gene matches: 8. CDR1 SGDLS and CDR2 YYNGEE come from the germline V gene. The CDR3 DNA follows: TGTGCCAGCAGCGCAACAGGACAGGGAATCTCCTATAATTCACCCCTCCACTTT. As protein: CASSATGQGISYNSPLHF.

In its sample, this clone was seen a few times. The chain employs TRBV4-2 and TRBJ2-7; 8 bases match TRBD2. Unmatched junction bases numbered 6, after V lost 4 bases and J lost 4 bases. The germline gives CDR1 LGHNA, CDR2 YNFKEQ. CDR3 size: 14 residues. The CDR3 sequence is CASSPGLGVYEQYF. CDR3 coding DNA: TGTGCCAGCAGCCCGGGACTAGGTGTGTACGAGCAGTACTTC.